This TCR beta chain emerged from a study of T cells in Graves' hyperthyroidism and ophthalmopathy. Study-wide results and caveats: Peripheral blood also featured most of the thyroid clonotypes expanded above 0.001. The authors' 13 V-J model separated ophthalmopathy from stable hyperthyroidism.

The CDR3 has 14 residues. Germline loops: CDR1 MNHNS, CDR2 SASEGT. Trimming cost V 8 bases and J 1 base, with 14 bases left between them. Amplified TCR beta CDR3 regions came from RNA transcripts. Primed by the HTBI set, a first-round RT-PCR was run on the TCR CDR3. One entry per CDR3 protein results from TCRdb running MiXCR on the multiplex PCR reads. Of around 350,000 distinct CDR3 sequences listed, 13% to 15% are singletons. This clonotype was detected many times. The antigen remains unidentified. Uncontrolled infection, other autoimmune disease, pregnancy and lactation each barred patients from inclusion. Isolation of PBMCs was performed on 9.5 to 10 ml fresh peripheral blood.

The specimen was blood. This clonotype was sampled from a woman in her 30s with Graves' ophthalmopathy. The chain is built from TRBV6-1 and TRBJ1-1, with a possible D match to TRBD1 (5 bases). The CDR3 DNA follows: TGTGCCAGCGTCGGGGGTTGGGGGAACACTGAAGCTTTCTTT. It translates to CASVGGWGNTEAFF.